This T cell receptor (beta chain) is drawn from a study of identical twins. General study findings and limits: Where out-of-frame alpha sequences were twin-shared, they showed excess low generation probability. With abundant cord blood beta clonotypes, insertions were fewer; memory repertoires showed no such pattern.

This CDR3 has 15 residues. V shed 4 bases and J 0 bases; nucleotides not matched to a gene: 5. Germline V gene lookup returns CDR1 LGHDT and CDR2 YNNKEL (reference sequence). TCRdb re-called the 5' RACE reads through MiXCR, storing one row per CDR3 protein. The sample contains roughly 490,000 distinct CDR3 sequences, more than 13% of which appear only once. This clonotype was counted between two and nine times. Its antigen remains unidentified. The sample also formed part of further work on yellow fever vaccine responses in identical twins.

The J gene is TRBJ2-7, the V gene TRBV3-1; 8 positions agree with TRBD1. The TCR originated in a woman aged 18-29 years in good health. The sequenced sample was CD4+ T cells sorted from blood. CDR3 bases: TGTGCCAGCAGCCCGGGACAGGCCCGCTCCTACGAGCAGTACTTC. Protein product: CASSPGQARSYEQYF.